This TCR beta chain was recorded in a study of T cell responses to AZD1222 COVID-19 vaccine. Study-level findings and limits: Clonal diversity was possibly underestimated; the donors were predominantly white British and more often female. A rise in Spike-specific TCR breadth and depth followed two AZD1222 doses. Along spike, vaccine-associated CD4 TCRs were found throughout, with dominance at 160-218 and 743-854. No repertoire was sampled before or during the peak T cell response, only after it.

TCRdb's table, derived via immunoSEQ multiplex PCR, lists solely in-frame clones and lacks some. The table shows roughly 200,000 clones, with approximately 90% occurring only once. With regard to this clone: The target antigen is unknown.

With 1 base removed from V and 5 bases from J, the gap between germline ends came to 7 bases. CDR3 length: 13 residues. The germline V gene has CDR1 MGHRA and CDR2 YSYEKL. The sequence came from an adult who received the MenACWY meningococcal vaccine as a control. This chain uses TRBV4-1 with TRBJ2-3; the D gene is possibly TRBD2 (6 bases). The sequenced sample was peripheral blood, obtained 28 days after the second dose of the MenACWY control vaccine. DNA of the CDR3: TGCGCCAGCAGCCAAGGGGGAGGAGATACGCAGTATTTT. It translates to CASSQGGGDTQYF.